Listed below are T cell receptor beta chains from one sample, sequenced in a study of a mutant IDH1 vaccine in newly diagnosed glioma. Sequencing was performed with immunoSEQ multiplex PCR; in TCRdb, only in-frame clones are kept and a portion is missing. The sample has 50,000 or so clones; about three quarters are singletons. Their antigens are not known. Here the sequenced sample was PBMCs, taken from a glioma patient whose treatment included an IDH1 peptide vaccine. All receptors derive from a woman aged 40-49 years with glioma. CDR3s include the opening cysteine and the closing phenylalanine or tryptophan. A D gene is named only where the DNA matches it firmly. The size field is filled for only some rows; it gives once, few, many or a size class.

J	D	length	size	V	DNA	CDR3
TRBJ2-1	TRBD1	15	-	TRBV7-2	TGTGCCAGCAGCTACGACCAGGGGGCGGGAAATGAGCAGTTCTTC	CASSYDQGAGNEQFF
TRBJ2-5	TRBD2	15	-	TRBV11-3	TGTGCCAGCAGCTTCGGAGCGGGGCCACAAGAGACCCAGTACTTC	CASSFGAGPQETQYF
TRBJ2-7	-	14	-	TRBV25-1	TGTGCCAGTGGAAGTATCGGGGGAGGCAAAGAGCAGTACTTC	CASGSIGGGKEQYF
TRBJ1-1	-	14	-	TRBV13	TGTGCCAGCAGCTTTGGGACGGGAAACACTGAAGCTTTCTTT	CASSFGTGNTEAFF
TRBJ1-5	-	13	-	TRBV7-8	TGTGCCAGCAGCCCTGGGGGGCCCCAGCCCCAGCATTTT	CASSPGGPQPQHF
TRBJ2-3	TRBD1	16	-	TRBV5-1	TGCGCCAGCAGCTTGGGCCGGGACAGGGTCACAGATACGCAGTATTTT	CASSLGRDRVTDTQYF
TRBJ1-5	TRBD1	15	-	TRBV5-6	TGTGCCAGCAGCTTGAAAGGGACAGGCAATCAGCCCCAGCATTTT	CASSLKGTGNQPQHF
TRBJ2-3	TRBD1	17	-	TRBV27	TGTGCCAGCAGTTCCGGACAGGGGAATCACCAGGCGAATACGCAGTATTTT	CASSSGQGNHQANTQYF
TRBJ2-1	-	15	-	TRBV9	TGTGCCAGCAGCTCACAGGTTAGCTCCTACAATGAGCAGTTCTTC	CASSSQVSSYNEQFF
TRBJ2-7	-	13	few	TRBV5-1	TGCGCCAGCAGCTTGGGGCCGGCCAACGAGCAGTACTTC	CASSLGPANEQYF
TRBJ2-3	-	15	-	TRBV4-3	TGCGCCAGCAGCGGATCGGTGGCCGGGGCAGATACGCAGTATTTT	CASSGSVAGADTQYF
TRBJ2-7	TRBD2	15	-	TRBV7-9	TGTGCCAGCAGCGCACTAGCGGGGTCGGGGAACGAGCAGTACTTC	CASSALAGSGNEQYF
TRBJ1-1	TRBD1	13	-	TRBV5-1	TGCGCCAGCAGCTTTACAGGGGCCACTGAAGCTTTCTTT	CASSFTGATEAFF
TRBJ2-7	-	14	-	TRBV28	TGTGCCAGCAGTTTATTGTACAGCAACTACGAGCAGTACTTC	CASSLLYSNYEQYF
TRBJ2-7	-	13	-	TRBV7-6	TGTGCCAGCAGCTTGGGGGAATCTTACGAGCAGTACTTC	CASSLGESYEQYF
TRBJ2-5	-	14	few	TRBV7-2	TGTGCCAGCAGCACGCAGAAACGAGCGGAGACCCAGTACTTC	CASSTQKRAETQYF
TRBJ2-6	TRBD1	18	-	TRBV18	TGTGCCAGCTCTTTTACCCCAGGGGGCGCGCCTGGGGCCAACGTCCTGACTTTC	CASSFTPGGAPGANVLTF
TRBJ1-2	TRBD1	13	-	TRBV6-1	TGTGCCAGCAGTTCGACAGGGACCTATGGCTACACCTTC	CASSSTGTYGYTF
TRBJ2-3	-	13	-	TRBV29-1	TGCAGCGTCTCCGTCCCGGAGGGGGATACGCAGTATTTT	CSVSVPEGDTQYF
TRBJ1-2	TRBD1	15	-	TRBV6-1	TGTGCCAGCAGTGCCCAAGACAGGGTAAGGGGAGGCTACACCTTC	CASSAQDRVRGGYTF
TRBJ2-5	TRBD1	15	-	TRBV6-6	TGTGCCAGCAGTTACTCAGGACAGGGGAGGGAGACCCAGTACTTC	CASSYSGQGRETQYF
TRBJ1-1	TRBD1	12	few	TRBV19	TGTGCCAGTAGTGTGACAGGGACTGAAGCTTTCTTT	CASSVTGTEAFF
TRBJ2-7	-	11	-	TRBV29-1	TGCAGCGTTGAACAGGGGAACGAGCAGTACTTC	CSVEQGNEQYF
TRBJ2-1	-	11	-	TRBV7-2	TGTGCCAGCAGCTTAGCTGGGGGGCAGTTCTTC	CASSLAGGQFF
TRBJ2-2	-	14	-	TRBV30	TGTGCCTGGAGTGTAGGGACACACACCGGGGAGCTGTTTTTT	CAWSVGTHTGELFF
TRBJ2-7	-	17	-	TRBV18	TGTGCCAGCTCCAGAGTGAGCGGGTTTACTTCCCCGGACGAGCAGTACTTC	CASSRVSGFTSPDEQYF
TRBJ2-2	-	14	-	TRBV10-3	TGTGCCATCAGTGAGAATGGCAGCGGGGGGGAGCTGTTTTTT	CAISENGSGGELFF
TRBJ1-6	-	16	-	TRBV5-3	TGTGCCAGAAGCTTGGGGGAACCCTACCATAATTCACCCCTCCACTTT	CARSLGEPYHNSPLHF
TRBJ2-2	-	15	-	TRBV30	TGTGCCTGGAGTGCGTCCGGGCTTGAAACCGGGGAGCTGTTTTTT	CAWSASGLETGELFF